The 3 T cell receptor beta chains presented below share a single source sample, sequenced in a study of blood T cell repertoires in COVID-19. This table comes from immunoSEQ multiplex PCR, and its TCRdb copy is limited to in-frame clones, with some not included. Found here are about 200,000 clones, approximately 87% of them singletons; the top ten hold 0.6% to 0.9%. Sequencing used peripheral blood. These receptors originate from a woman aged 70-85 years with acute or convalescent COVID-19.

This sequence joins TRBV5-1 and TRBJ1-5, with TRBD1 matching over 9 bases. Germline lookup yields CDR1 SGHRS and CDR2 YFSETQ. The CDR3 totals 14 residues. V shed 4 bases and J 4 bases; nucleotides not matched to a gene: 3. CDR3 amino acids: CASSPGTGNQPQHF. CDR3 sequence (DNA): TGCGCCAGCAGCCCCGGGACAGGGAATCAGCCCCAGCATTTT.

The V call is TRBV12-3 or TRBV12-4, the J call TRBJ2-7; D possibly corresponds to TRBD1 (7 bases). V was cut by 1 base and J by 7 bases, with 11 bases left in between. This CDR3 has 13 residues. The chain's CDR3 is CASSLDQGGEQYF. DNA for the CDR3: TGTGCCAGCAGTTTAGACCAGGGGGGAGAGCAGTACTTC.

The chain recombines TRBV7-2 with TRBJ2-1; the match to TRBD2 covers 7 bases. V shed 1 base and J 6 bases; nucleotides not matched to a gene: 3. This CDR3 is 14 amino acids long. In germline, CDR1 is SGHTA, CDR2 FQGNSA. CDR3 residues: CASSLGLAPNEQFF. The CDR3 coding sequence is TGTGCCAGCAGCTTAGGACTAGCACCCAATGAGCAGTTCTTC.